The 8 T cell receptor beta chains given below trace back to one sample, sequenced in a study of beta chain features in type 1 diabetes. Isolated RNA was reverse transcribed in full, so expressed TCRB transcripts were sequenced. Using immunoSEQ multiplex PCR, the repertoire was profiled, and TCRdb retains in-frame clones only, with some absent. Of hundreds of thousands of clones listed, about 30% are singletons. The specimen was naive CD4+ T cells from blood. The receptor set was obtained from a man aged 18-30 years in good health.

In its sample, this clone was seen a few times. This chain uses TRBV5-4 with TRBJ2-1; TRBD2 matches at 9 bases. The junction had 9 bases not matched to a gene; V was cut back by 5 bases and J by 0 bases. This CDR3 has 17 amino acids. Germline lookup yields CDR1 SGHNT and CDR2 YYREEE (reference sequence). The CDR3 spells CASSQSSGTSSYNEQFF. The DNA for the CDR3 is TGTGCCAGCAGTCAATCTAGCGGGACGAGCTCCTACAATGAGCAGTTCTTC.

In this sample, this clone turned up a few times. As DNA, the CDR3 is TGTGCCAGCATCAAGCATATAGCGGGAGGGATCAATGAGCAGTTCTTC. Protein: CASIKHIAGGINEQFF. This sequence joins TRBV27 and TRBJ2-1; 11 nucleotides agree with TRBD2. The junction had 11 bases not matched to a gene; V was cut back by 7 bases and J by 6 bases. Looked up from germline, CDR1 is MNHEY and CDR2 is SMNVEV (reference sequence). The CDR3 totals 16 residues.

In its sample, this clone was seen a few times. The J gene is TRBJ2-1, the V gene TRBV30, with 8 nucleotides matching TRBD2. Germline loops: CDR1 GTSNPN, CDR2 SVGIG (reference sequence). This CDR3 has 15 residues. V was pared by 3 bases and J by 9 bases, with 13 bases of the junction left unmatched. CDR3 in amino acids: CAWRGSGTLYGEQFF. The CDR3, as DNA: TGTGCCTGGAGGGGTAGCGGGACCCTTTATGGTGAGCAGTTCTTC.

This clone was detected a few times. The chain employs TRBV29-1 and TRBJ2-7; possible D gene TRBD2, 6 bases. With 7 bases removed from V and 0 bases from J, the gap between germline ends came to 19 bases. Germline V gene lookup returns CDR1 SQVTM and CDR2 ANQGSEA. This CDR3 comprises 15 residues. The CDR3 loop is CSASLGGVPSYEQYF. In DNA form, the CDR3 reads TGCAGCGCCTCCTTAGGCGGGGTTCCCTCCTACGAGCAGTACTTC.

This clone was counted a few times. The chain joins TRBV7-3 to TRBJ2-1; perhaps TRBD2 as D (5 bases). Trimming cost V 2 bases and J 0 bases, with 11 bases left between them. The CDR3 contains 16 residues. The germline CDR1 and CDR2 sequences are SGHTA and FQGTGA. CDR3 loop: CASSLVGESSYNEQFF. The CDR3 nucleotides are TGTGCCAGCAGCTTAGTGGGAGAGAGCTCCTACAATGAGCAGTTCTTC.

The V gene is TRBV2, the J gene TRBJ2-7; TRBD2 matches 9 bases. The germline CDR1 and CDR2 sequences are SNHLY and FYNNEI. This CDR3 region has 15 residues. The V segment lost 7 bases and the J segment 4 bases; nucleotides outside the gene matches: 11. CDR3 sequence: CASTSLAGTGYEQYF. The DNA of the CDR3 is TGTGCCAGCACTTCACTAGCGGGTACGGGGTACGAGCAGTACTTC.

This clone turned up a few times. The genes are TRBV25-1 and TRBJ2-3; no firm D call. V was cut by 4 bases and J by 4 bases, with 9 bases left in between. CDR1 and CDR2 from the germline V gene are MGHDK and SYGVNS. The CDR3 is 13 residues long. The CDR3 reads CASSAGFSDTQYF. The CDR3 nucleotides are TGTGCCAGCAGTGCTGGGTTCTCAGATACGCAGTATTTT.

The chain joins TRBV5-4 to TRBJ2-3; TRBD2 matches 13 bases. Germline lookup yields CDR1 SGHNT and CDR2 YYREEE (reference sequence). This CDR3 contains 16 residues. J was trimmed by 6 bases and V by 4 bases; bases with no gene match: 8. CDR3 amino acids: CASSLRLAGGGDTQYF. The CDR3, as DNA: TGTGCCAGCAGCCTGCGACTAGCGGGAGGTGGGGATACGCAGTATTTT.